These 21 T cell receptor beta chains were all obtained from the same sample, sequenced in a study of cytomegalovirus exposure and HLA in healthy donors. The method was immunoSEQ multiplex PCR; TCRdb's version includes in-frame clones alone and lacks a portion of them. The profile shows roughly 170,000 clones, roughly four fifths of them singletons. Source material: PBMCs. Receptor source: a woman aged 18-29 years in good health and CMV-seropositive.

The chain has TRBV4-1 and TRBJ1-2; the D gene is possibly TRBD1 (5 bases). Germline CDR1 reads MGHRA; CDR2 reads YSYEKL. The V gene lost 2 bases and the J gene lost 9 bases, with 16 bases spanning the gap. The CDR3 has 14 residues. CDR3 in amino acids: CASSQTGGKVRYTF. The DNA for the CDR3 is TGCGCCAGCAGCCAAACCGGGGGTAAAGTGCGCTACACCTTC.

This rearrangement joins TRBV6-1 to TRBJ1-3; D gene uncertain. From germline, CDR1 is MNHNS and CDR2 SASEGT. The germline V and J ends were trimmed by 11 bases and 2 bases, with 19 bases remaining between them. The CDR3 loop spans 15 amino acids. CDR3 protein: CASMRFREPGNTIYF. In nucleotides, the CDR3 is TGTGCCTCTATGAGGTTCCGGGAGCCTGGAAACACCATATATTTT.

J is TRBJ2-7 and V is TRBV6-4, with 7 positions matching TRBD2. The CDR3 loop spans 15 amino acids. Unmatched junction bases numbered 13, after V lost 10 bases and J lost 1 base. Germline lookup yields CDR1 MRHNA and CDR2 SNTAGT. As DNA, the CDR3 is TGTGCCAACCTCTTTTTGAGCGGGGATTCCTACGAGCAGTACTTC. It encodes CANLFLSGDSYEQYF.

The V call is TRBV19, the J call TRBJ2-5; maybe TRBD1 (5 bases). The CDR3 has 13 amino acids. Trimming removed 3 bases at V and 5 bases at J, with 10 bases between. Germline V gene lookup returns CDR1 LNHDA and CDR2 SQIVND (reference sequence). In DNA, the CDR3 is TGTGCCAGTAGTATCCAGGGTACCGAGACCCAGTACTTC. Protein: CASSIQGTETQYF. Full variable domain (remainder filled in from reference TRBV19 and TRBJ2-5): DGGITQSPKYLFRKEGQNVTLSCEQNLNHDAMYWYRQDPGQGLRLIYYSQIVNDFQKGDIAEGYSVSREKKESFPLTVTSAQKNPTAFYLCASSIQGTETQYFGPGTRLLVL.

The rearrangement joins TRBV2 to TRBJ1-3; TRBD1 is a possible D gene (5 bases). The germline gives CDR1 SNHLY, CDR2 FYNNEI. The CDR3 totals 14 residues. V lost 4 bases and J 4 bases, leaving 11 bases between the germline ends. The CDR3 bases are TGTGCCAGCAGTGCAGGGAACCCAGGAAACACCATATATTTT. The encoded protein is CASSAGNPGNTIYF.

The rearrangement links TRBV27 to TRBJ2-7, with a weak D call TRBD1 (5 bases). The CDR3 runs 13 residues. Germline lookup yields CDR1 MNHEY and CDR2 SMNVEV (reference sequence). Trimming removed 4 bases at V and 3 bases at J, with 10 bases between. The CDR3 region is CASSWGGNYEQYF. In nucleotides, the CDR3 is TGTGCCAGCAGTTGGGGCGGCAACTACGAGCAGTACTTC.

The genes are TRBV11-3 and TRBJ2-7; D uncertain. Germline V lookup: CDR1 SGHNT, CDR2 YENEEA. The V end was cut by 1 base, the J end by 7 bases, with 11 bases between. There are 13 residues in the CDR3. The DNA of the CDR3 is TGTGCCAGCAGCTTAGCCCCGGGTTGGGAGCAGTACTTC. The encoded protein is CASSLAPGWEQYF.

The V and J genes are TRBV4-1 and TRBJ1-2, with D possibly matching TRBD1 (6 bases). CDR1 is MGHRA, CDR2 YSYEKL, per germline. V was shortened by 4 bases and J by 0 bases, with 15 bases between the two germline ends. The CDR3 loop spans 16 amino acids. The CDR3 DNA sequence: TGCGCCAGCAGCCGGCAACAGGGAAAAGCTAACTATGGCTACACCTTC. Its protein is CASSRQQGKANYGYTF.

The chain has TRBV9 and TRBJ1-1; the match to TRBD1 covers 8 bases. Germline loops: CDR1 SGDLS, CDR2 YYNGEE. The V gene end was trimmed by 4 bases and the J gene end by 5 bases; junction bases not matched to a gene: 10. This CDR3 has 15 residues. Here the CDR3 DNA reads TGTGCCAGCAGCATCGGAGAGGACAGGGTGACTGAAGCTTTCTTT. Its protein product is CASSIGEDRVTEAFF.

This clone has more than one count but fewer than ten. The V and J genes are TRBV19 and TRBJ1-2; 8 bases line up with TRBD1. Germline lookup yields CDR1 LNHDA and CDR2 SQIVND (reference sequence). The length of the CDR3 is 14 residues. The V gene end was trimmed by 5 bases and the J gene end by 7 bases; junction bases not matched to a gene: 9. The CDR3 region has the DNA TGTGCCAGTAGTCCTGGGGACAGGAGGGTTGGCTACACCTTC. The encoded protein is CASSPGDRRVGYTF.

This clone was recorded once. V usage is TRBV9 and J usage is TRBJ2-7; D perhaps matches TRBD2 (5 bases). Germline V gene lookup returns CDR1 SGDLS and CDR2 YYNGEE. With 10 bases removed from V and 4 bases from J, the gap between germline ends came to 21 bases. There are 14 residues in the CDR3. The CDR3 DNA reads as TGTGCCGGCGGAGGCCCTCCTACCCGATACGAGCAGTACTTC. It translates to CAGGGPPTRYEQYF.

This chain joins TRBV11-1 and TRBJ2-7, with 9 bases lining up with TRBD1. The junction had 8 bases not matched to a gene; V was cut back by 4 bases and J by 4 bases. The CDR3 extends over 15 amino acids. Germline CDR1 reads SGHAT; CDR2 reads FQDESV (reference sequence). CDR3 in DNA: TGTGCCAGCAGCTCCTTGGACAGGGGAGGGTACGAGCAGTACTTC. This encodes CASSSLDRGGYEQYF.

This chain connects TRBV2 to TRBJ1-1; perhaps TRBD1 as D (5 bases). Trimming shortened V by 2 bases and J by 0 bases, and 13 bases separated the two germline ends. CDR3 length: 16 residues. Germline V gene data show CDR1 as SNHLY and CDR2 as FYNNEI. The CDR3 is CASSETTGFLNTEAFF. CDR3 DNA sequence: TGTGCCAGCAGTGAAACAACAGGCTTCTTGAACACTGAAGCTTTCTTT.

This clone was detected only once. The rearrangement uses TRBV11-3 and TRBJ1-2; 7 nucleotides line up with TRBD1. CDR1 and CDR2 (germline): SGHNT, YENEEA. The CDR3 length is 18 residues. Trimming removed 2 bases from V and 5 bases from J; junction bases left unmatched: 17. This CDR3 reads CASSLSLDRTTEGYGYTF. The DNA of the CDR3 is TGTGCCAGCAGCTTAAGTTTGGACAGGACAACCGAGGGGTATGGCTACACCTTC.

The chain combines TRBV6-5 with TRBJ1-6; D gene unclear. In germline, CDR1 is MNHEY, CDR2 SVGAGI. V dropped 0 bases and J dropped 7 bases, with 13 bases sitting between them. This CDR3 spans 16 amino acids. CDR3 in amino acids: CASSYSIPEVNSPLHF. Here the CDR3 DNA reads TGTGCCAGCAGTTACTCGATTCCGGAGGTGAATTCACCCCTCCACTTT.

The chain joins TRBV27 to TRBJ1-5; TRBD1 agrees at 8 bases. The CDR3 contains 15 residues. Germline assignment: CDR1 MNHEY and CDR2 SMNVEV (reference sequence). The junction had 11 bases not matched to a gene; V was cut back by 5 bases and J by 8 bases. The CDR3 reads CASSRTGGLSEPQHF. The DNA for the CDR3 is TGTGCCAGCAGTCGTACAGGGGGTCTCAGTGAGCCCCAGCATTTT.

This sequence joins TRBV4-2 and TRBJ2-3; a weak D match, TRBD2 (6 bases). V gave up 1 base and J gave up 0 bases, with 11 bases separating them. Germline CDR1 is LGHNA and CDR2 is YNFKEQ. The CDR3 totals 16 residues. CDR3 sequence: CASSQGTTSSTDTQYF. The DNA for the CDR3 is TGTGCCAGCAGCCAAGGGACTACCTCTAGCACAGATACGCAGTATTTT.

The V call is TRBV4-1, the J call TRBJ1-4, with 7 positions matching TRBD1. The germline V gene encodes CDR1 MGHRA and CDR2 YSYEKL. Losses at the gene ends were 4 bases for V and 8 bases for J; bases not matched to a gene: 10. The CDR3 is made up of 15 amino acids. Here the CDR3 DNA reads TGCGCCAGCAGCCGAGAGACAGGGATGAGCGAAAAACTGTTTTTT. This codes for CASSRETGMSEKLFF.

The chain uses TRBV7-6 and TRBJ1-1; D unresolved. The CDR3 spans 13 residues. Trimming removed 6 bases at V and 3 bases at J, with 11 bases between. Germline assignment: CDR1 SGHVS and CDR2 FNYEAQ. This CDR3 reads CASRGSLDTEAFF. The CDR3 bases are TGTGCCAGCAGGGGGAGTTTGGACACTGAAGCTTTCTTT.

The V call is TRBV9, the J call TRBJ2-6, with TRBD2 as a possible D gene (6 bases). The CDR3 covers 19 residues. Trimming left V 2 bases short and J 0 bases short, with 18 bases between. Germline CDR1 is SGDLS and CDR2 is YYNGEE. This chain's CDR3 is CASSVVDTGLSSGANVLTF. CDR3 nucleotides: TGTGCCAGCAGCGTGGTCGATACGGGACTCTCCTCTGGGGCCAACGTCCTGACTTTC.

The chain joins TRBV28 to TRBJ1-5; no firm D call. The germline V and J ends were trimmed by 3 bases and 6 bases, with 15 bases remaining between them. The CDR3 extends over 15 amino acids. CDR1 and CDR2 from the germline V gene are MDHEN and SYDVKM. The CDR3 sequence: CASSFSGTRGQPQHF. DNA of the CDR3: TGTGCCAGCAGTTTCTCGGGAACCCGGGGTCAGCCCCAGCATTTT.